A few counts support the clone carrying this T cell receptor beta chain. Germline-derived CDR1 and CDR2 are LNHDA and SQIVND (reference sequence). V dropped 5 bases and J dropped 4 bases, with 8 bases sitting between them. The CDR3 is made up of 12 amino acids. The data stem from a study of T cell responses to AZD1222 COVID-19 vaccine. Clones were read by immunoSEQ multiplex PCR, and TCRdb kept only the in-frame ones, dropping some. Of 15,000 to 18,000 clones in the sample, about 87% are singletons; the top ten hold 2.9%. Here the sequenced sample was peripheral blood, taken 28 days after the second AZD1222 dose. This chain uses TRBV19 with TRBJ1-2; D is possibly TRBD1 (6 bases). The receptor's source is an adult who received the AZD1222 COVID-19 vaccine. The CDR3 DNA follows: TGTGCCAGTAGTCCCAGGGGCTATGGCTACACCTTC. Its translation: CASSPRGYGYTF.